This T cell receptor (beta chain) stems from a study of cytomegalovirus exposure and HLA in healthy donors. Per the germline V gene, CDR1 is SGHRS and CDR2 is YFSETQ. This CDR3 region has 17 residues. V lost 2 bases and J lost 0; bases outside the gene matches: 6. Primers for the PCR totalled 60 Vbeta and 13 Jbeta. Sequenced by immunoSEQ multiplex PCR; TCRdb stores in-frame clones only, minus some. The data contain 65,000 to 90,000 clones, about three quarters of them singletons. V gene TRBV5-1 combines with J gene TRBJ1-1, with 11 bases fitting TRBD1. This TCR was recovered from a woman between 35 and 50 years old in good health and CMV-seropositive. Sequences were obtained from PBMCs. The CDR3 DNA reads TGCGCCAGCAGCTTAAGGACAGGGGGCCACATGAACACTGAAGCTTTCTTT. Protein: CASSLRTGGHMNTEAFF.